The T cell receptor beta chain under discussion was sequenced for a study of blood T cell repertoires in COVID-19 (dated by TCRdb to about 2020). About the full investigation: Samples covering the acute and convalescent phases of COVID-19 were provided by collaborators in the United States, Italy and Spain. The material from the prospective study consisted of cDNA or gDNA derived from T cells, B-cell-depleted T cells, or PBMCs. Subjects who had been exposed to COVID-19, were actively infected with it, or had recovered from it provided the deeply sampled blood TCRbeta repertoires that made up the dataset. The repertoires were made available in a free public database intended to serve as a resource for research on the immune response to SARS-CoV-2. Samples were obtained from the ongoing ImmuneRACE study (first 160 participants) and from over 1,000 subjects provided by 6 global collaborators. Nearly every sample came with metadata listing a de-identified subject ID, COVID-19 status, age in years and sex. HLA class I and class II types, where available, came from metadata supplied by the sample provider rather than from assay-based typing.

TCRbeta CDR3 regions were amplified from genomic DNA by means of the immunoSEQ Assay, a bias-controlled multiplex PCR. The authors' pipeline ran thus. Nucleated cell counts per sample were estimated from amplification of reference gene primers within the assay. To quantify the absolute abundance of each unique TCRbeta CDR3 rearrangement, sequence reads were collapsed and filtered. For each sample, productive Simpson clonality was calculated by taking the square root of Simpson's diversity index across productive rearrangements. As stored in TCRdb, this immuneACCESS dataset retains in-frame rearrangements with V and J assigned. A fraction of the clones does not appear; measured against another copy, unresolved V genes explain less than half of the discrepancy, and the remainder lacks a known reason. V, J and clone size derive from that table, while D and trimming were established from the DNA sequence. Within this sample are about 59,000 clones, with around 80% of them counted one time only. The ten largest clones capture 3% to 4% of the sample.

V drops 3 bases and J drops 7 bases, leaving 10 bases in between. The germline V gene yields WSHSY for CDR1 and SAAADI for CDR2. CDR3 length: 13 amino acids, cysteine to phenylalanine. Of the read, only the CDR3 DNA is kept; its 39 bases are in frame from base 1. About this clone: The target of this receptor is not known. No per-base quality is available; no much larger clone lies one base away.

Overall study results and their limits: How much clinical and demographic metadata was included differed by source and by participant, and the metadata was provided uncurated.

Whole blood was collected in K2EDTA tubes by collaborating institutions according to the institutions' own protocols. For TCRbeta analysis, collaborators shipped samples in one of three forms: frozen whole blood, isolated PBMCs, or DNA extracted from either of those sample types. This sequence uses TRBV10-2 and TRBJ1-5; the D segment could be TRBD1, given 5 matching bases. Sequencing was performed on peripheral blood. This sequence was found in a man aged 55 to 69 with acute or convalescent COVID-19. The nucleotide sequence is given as TGCGCCAGCAGTGACGGGGAGGGGCAGCCCCAGCATTTT. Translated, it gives CASSDGEGQPQHF.